The rows below give T cell receptor beta chains drawn from one sample of a study of T cells after yellow fever vaccination. TCRdb itself ran the 5' RACE reads through MiXCR, one entry per CDR3 protein. Of more than 350,000 distinct CDR3 sequences listed, roughly 11% were seen once; the top ten hold around 18%. This specimen was PBMCs, taken on the day of the first yellow fever vaccination. The receptors were sampled from a man younger than 35 who received the YFV17D yellow fever vaccine. Each CDR3 is given with its conserved first and last residue. The D gene is left open where the match is weak. Clone size, where shown, is once, few, many, or a class for clones that have expanded.

cdr3_nt cdr3_aa d_call v_call clone_size j_call
TGTGCCAGCAGTTCGCCTAGCGGGGGATCAGATACGCAGTATTTT CASSSPSGGSDTQYF TRBD2 TRBV6-5 many TRBJ2-3
TGTGCCAGCAGCTCGGGATCAGGGGCCCCGCTGGAGCAGTACTTC CASSSGSGAPLEQYF . TRBV7-2 . TRBJ2-7
TGTGCCAGCTCACCAAGTTCAGGGACCACGGAGACCCAGTACTTC CASSPSSGTTETQYF . TRBV18 many TRBJ2-5
TGCAGTGCTAGGGTGGGACAGGGAAGCAATGGCTACACCTTC CSARVGQGSNGYTF TRBD1 TRBV20-1 . TRBJ1-2
TGTGCCATCAGAAGAACGGACAGGGGAGAGGACACCGGGGAGCTGTTTTTT CAIRRTDRGEDTGELFF TRBD1 TRBV10-3 . TRBJ2-2
TGCGCCAGCAGCTTAGGGGGTTACTACAATGAGCAGTTCTTC CASSLGGYYNEQFF . TRBV5-1 few TRBJ2-1
TGTGCCAGCAGCCAAGTTAAGGGCTTGGGAAACATTCAGTACTTC CASSQVKGLGNIQYF . TRBV3-1 few TRBJ2-4
TGTGCCAGCATGCTAGCGGGGGGGGATACGCAGTATTTT CASMLAGGDTQYF TRBD2 TRBV6-2/TRBV6-3 few TRBJ2-3
TGCGCCAGCAGCTTAGGGACTAGCGGGGGATTCACCGGGGAGCTGTTTTTT CASSLGTSGGFTGELFF TRBD2 TRBV5-1 few TRBJ2-2
TGTGCCAGCAGCGAACACAGCACCGGGGAGCTGTTTTTT CASSEHSTGELFF . TRBV9 . TRBJ2-2
TGTGCCAGCAGTCCACTAGCGGGGGGGATCACCGGGGAGCTGTTTTTT CASSPLAGGITGELFF TRBD2 TRBV12-3/TRBV12-4 . TRBJ2-2
TGTGCCAGCAGCCAGTTTCATAATTCACCCCTCCACTTT CASSQFHNSPLHF . TRBV6-1 few TRBJ1-6
TGTGCCAGCAGTTTCGGGACAGGGGCCTACGAGCAGTACTTC CASSFGTGAYEQYF TRBD1 TRBV12-3/TRBV12-4 many TRBJ2-7
TGTGCCAGCAGCCTCAGGGGGGGCGGGGGCACAGATACGCAGTATTTT CASSLRGGGGTDTQYF . TRBV7-2 few TRBJ2-3